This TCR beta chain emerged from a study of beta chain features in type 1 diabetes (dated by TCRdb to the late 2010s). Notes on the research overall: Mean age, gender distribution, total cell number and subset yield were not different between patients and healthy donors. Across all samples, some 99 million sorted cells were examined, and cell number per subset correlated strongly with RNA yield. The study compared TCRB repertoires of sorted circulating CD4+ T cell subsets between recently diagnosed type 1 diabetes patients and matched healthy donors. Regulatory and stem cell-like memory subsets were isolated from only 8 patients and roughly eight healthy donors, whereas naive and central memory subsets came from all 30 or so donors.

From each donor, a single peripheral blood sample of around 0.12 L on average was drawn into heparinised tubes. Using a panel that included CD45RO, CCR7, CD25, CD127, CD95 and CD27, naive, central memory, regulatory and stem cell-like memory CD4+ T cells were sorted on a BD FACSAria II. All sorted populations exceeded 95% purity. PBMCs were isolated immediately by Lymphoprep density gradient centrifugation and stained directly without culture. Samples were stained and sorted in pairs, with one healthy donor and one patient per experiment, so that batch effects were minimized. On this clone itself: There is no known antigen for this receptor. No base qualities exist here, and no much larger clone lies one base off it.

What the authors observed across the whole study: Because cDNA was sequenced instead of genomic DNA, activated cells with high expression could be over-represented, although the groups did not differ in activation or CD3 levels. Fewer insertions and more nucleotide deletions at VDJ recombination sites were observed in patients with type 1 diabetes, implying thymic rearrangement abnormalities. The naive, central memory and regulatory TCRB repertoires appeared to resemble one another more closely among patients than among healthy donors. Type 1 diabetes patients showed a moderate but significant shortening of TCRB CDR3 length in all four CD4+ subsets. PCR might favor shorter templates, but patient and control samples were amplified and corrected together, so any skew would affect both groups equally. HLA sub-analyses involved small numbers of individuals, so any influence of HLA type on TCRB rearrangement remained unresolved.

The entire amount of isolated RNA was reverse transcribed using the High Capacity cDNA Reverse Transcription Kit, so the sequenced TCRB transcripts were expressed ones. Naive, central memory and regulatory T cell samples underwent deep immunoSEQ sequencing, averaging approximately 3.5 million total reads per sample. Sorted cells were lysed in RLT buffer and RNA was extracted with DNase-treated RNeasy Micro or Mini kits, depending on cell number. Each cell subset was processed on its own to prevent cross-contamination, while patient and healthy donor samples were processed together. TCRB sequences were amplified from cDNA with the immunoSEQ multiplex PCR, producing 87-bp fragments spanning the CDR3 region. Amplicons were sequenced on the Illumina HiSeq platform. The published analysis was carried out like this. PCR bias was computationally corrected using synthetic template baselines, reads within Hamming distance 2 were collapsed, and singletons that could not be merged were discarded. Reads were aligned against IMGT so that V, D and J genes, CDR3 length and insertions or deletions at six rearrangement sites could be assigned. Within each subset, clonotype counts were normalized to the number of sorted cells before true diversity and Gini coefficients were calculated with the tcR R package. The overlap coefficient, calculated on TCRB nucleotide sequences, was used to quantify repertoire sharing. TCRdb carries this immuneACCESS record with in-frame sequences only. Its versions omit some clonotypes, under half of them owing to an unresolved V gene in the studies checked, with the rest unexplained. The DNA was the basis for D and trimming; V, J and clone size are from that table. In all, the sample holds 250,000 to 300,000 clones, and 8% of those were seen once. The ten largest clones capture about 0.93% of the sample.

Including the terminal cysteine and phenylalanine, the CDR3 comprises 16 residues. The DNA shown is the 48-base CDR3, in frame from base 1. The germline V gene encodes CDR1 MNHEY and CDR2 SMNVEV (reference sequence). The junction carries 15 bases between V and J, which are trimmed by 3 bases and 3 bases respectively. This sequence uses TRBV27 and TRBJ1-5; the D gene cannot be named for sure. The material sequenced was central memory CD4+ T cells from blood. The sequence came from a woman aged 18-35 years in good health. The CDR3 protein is CASSFRPVSFNQPQHF. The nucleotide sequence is TGTGCCAGCAGTTTTCGACCAGTGAGCTTCAATCAGCCCCAGCATTTT.